This entry features one T cell receptor beta chain sequence. In the original processing: Reference gene primer amplification gave estimated nucleated cell counts. TCRdb's table, derived via immunoSEQ multiplex PCR, lists solely in-frame clones and lacks some. D and trimming come from the DNA, and the V and J calls and clone size come from that table. The sample has fewer than 400,000 clones, about nine tenths seen once; the top ten hold 2.5% to 3.5%. These data come from a study of blood T cell repertoires in COVID-19. Study-level background: Sources were T cells, B-cell-depleted T cells, or PBMCs; the material itself was cDNA or gDNA.

Patients from Seattle were sampled longitudinally, starting during active infection. Per germline, CDR1 MNHEY and CDR2 SVGAGI. V shed 8 bases and J shed 5 bases, with 15 bases lying between them. CDR3 length: 14 amino acids. The sequence was collected from a woman in her twenties or thirties with COVID-19, enrolled during active disease. Sequenced input: peripheral blood. The V and J genes are TRBV6-5 and TRBJ2-2, with D maybe TRBD2 (5 bases). CDR3 in DNA: TGTGCCAGCGGGCGGGCTAGTCTGACCGGGGAGCTGTTTTTT. Its protein product is CASGRASLTGELFF.